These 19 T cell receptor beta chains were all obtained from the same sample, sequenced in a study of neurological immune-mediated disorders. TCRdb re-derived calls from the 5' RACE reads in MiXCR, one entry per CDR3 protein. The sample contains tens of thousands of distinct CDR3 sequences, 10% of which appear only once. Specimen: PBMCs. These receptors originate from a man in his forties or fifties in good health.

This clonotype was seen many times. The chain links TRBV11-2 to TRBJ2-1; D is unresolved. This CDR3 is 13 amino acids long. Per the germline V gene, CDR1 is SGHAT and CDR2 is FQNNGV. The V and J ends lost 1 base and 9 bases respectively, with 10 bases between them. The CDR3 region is CASSLVDRSEQFF. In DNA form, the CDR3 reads TGTGCCAGCAGCTTAGTCGATAGATCTGAGCAGTTCTTC.

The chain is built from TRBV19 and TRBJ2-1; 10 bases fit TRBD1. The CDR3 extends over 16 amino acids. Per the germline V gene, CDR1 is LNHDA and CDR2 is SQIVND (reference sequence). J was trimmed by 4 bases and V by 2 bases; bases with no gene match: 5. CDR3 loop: CASSIRQDRGYNEQFF. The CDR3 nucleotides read TGTGCCAGTAGTATAAGGCAGGACAGGGGGTACAATGAGCAGTTCTTC.

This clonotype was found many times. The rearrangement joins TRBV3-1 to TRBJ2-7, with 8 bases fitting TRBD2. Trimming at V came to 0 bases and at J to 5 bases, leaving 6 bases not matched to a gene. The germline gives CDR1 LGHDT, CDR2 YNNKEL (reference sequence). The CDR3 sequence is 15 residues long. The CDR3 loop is CASSQEYSGVDEQYF. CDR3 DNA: TGTGCCAGCAGCCAAGAGTATAGCGGGGTCGACGAGCAGTACTTC.

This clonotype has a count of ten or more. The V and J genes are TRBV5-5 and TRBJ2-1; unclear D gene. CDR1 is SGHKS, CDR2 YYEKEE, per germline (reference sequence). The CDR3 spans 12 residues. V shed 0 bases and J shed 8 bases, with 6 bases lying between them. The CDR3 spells CASSLAEDEQFF. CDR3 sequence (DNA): TGTGCCAGCAGCTTGGCTGAGGATGAGCAGTTCTTC. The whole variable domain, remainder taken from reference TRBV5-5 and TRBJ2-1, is DAGVTQSPTHLIKTRGQQVTLRCSPISGHKSVSWYQQVLGQGPQFIFQYYEKEERGRGNFPDRFSARQFPNYSSELNVNALLLGDSALYLCASSLAEDEQFFGPGTRLTVL.

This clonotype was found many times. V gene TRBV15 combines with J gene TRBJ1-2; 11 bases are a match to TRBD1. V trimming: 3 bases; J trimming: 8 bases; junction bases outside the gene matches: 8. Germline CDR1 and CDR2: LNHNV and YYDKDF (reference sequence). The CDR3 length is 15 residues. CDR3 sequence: CATSREGQGVTGYTF. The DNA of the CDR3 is TGTGCCACCAGCAGGGAGGGACAGGGGGTTACGGGCTACACCTTC.

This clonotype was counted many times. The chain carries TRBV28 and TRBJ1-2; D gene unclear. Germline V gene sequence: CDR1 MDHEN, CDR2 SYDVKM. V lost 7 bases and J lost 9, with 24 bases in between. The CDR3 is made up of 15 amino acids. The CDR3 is CASTLRSRGSHSYTF. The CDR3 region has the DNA TGTGCCAGCACCTTAAGGTCAAGAGGGAGTCATAGCTACACCTTC.

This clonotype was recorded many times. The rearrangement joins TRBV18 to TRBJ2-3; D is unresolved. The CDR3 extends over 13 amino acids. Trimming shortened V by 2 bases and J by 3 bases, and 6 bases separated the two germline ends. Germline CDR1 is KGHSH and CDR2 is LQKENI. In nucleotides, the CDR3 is TGTGCCAGCTCACCAATCTTGACAGATACGCAGTATTTT. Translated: CASSPILTDTQYF.

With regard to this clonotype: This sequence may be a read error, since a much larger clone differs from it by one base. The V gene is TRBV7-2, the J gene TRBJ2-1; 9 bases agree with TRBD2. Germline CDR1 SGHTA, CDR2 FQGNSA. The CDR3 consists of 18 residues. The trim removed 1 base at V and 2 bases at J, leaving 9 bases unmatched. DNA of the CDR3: TGTGCCAGCAGCTTAGGACCCCCGAGACTAGCGGCCTACAATGAGCAGTTCTTC. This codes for CASSLGPPRLAAYNEQFF.

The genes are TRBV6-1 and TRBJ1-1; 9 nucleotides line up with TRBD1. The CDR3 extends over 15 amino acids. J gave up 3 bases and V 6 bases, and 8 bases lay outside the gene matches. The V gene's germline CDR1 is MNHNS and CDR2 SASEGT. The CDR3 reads CASRPKQGADTEAFF. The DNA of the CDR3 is TGTGCCAGCAGGCCCAAACAGGGGGCGGACACTGAAGCTTTCTTT.

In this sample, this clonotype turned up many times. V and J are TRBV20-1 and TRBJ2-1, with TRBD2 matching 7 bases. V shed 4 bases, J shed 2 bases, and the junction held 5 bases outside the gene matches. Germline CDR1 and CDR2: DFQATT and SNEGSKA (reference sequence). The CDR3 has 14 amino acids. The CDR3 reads CSAISGTTYNEQFF. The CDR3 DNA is TGCAGTGCTATCTCCGGGACTACCTACAATGAGCAGTTCTTC.

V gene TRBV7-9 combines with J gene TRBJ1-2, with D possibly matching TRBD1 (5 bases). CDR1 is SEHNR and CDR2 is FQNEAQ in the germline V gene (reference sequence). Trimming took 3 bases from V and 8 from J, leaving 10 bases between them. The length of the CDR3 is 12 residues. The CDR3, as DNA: TGTGCCAGCAGCTTTAGGGGCGACGGCTACACCTTC. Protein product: CASSFRGDGYTF.

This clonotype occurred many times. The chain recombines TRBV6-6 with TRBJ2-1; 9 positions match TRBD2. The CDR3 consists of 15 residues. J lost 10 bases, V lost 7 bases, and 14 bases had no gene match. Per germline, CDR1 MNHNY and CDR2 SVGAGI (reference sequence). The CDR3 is CASTNRAGGSGEQFF. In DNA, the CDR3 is TGTGCCAGCACCAACCGAGCGGGGGGATCAGGGGAGCAGTTCTTC.

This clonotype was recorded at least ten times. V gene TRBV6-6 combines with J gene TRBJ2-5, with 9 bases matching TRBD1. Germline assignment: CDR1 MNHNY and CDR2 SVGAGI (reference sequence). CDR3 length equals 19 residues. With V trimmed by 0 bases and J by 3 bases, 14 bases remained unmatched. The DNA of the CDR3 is TGTGCCAGCAGTTACTCCTCAATCCTGGGACAGGGAGGGGAAGAGACCCAGTACTTC. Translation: CASSYSSILGQGGEETQYF.

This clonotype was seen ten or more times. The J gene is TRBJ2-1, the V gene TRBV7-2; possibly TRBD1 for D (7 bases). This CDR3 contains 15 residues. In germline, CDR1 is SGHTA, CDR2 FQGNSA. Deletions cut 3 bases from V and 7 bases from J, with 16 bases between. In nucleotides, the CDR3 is TGTGCCAGCAGCTTTGGGACAGAAGGGAGGAATGAGCAGTTCTTC. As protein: CASSFGTEGRNEQFF.

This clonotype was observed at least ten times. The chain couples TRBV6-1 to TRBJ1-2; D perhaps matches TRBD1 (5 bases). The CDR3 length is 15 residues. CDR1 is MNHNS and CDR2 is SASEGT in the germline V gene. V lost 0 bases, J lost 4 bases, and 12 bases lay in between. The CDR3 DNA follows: TGTGCCAGCAGTGAAGCACCAGGGTCCCTCTATGGCTACACCTTC. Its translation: CASSEAPGSLYGYTF.

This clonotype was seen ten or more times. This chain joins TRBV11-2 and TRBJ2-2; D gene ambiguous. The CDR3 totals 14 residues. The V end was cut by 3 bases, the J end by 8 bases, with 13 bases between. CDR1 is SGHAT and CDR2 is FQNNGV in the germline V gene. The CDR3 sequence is CASSFHSYPGELFF. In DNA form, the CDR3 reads TGTGCCAGCAGCTTTCACAGCTACCCGGGGGAGCTGTTTTTT. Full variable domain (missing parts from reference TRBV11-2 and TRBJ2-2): EAGVAQSPRYKIIEKRQSVAFWCNPISGHATLYWYQQILGQGPKLLIQFQNNGVVDDSQLPKDRFSAERLKGVDSTLKIQPAKLEDSAVYLCASSFHSYPGELFFGEGSRLTVL.

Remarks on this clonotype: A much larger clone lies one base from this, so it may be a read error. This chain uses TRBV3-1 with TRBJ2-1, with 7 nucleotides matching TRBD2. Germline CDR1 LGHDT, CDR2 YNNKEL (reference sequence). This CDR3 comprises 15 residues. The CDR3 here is CATSQGLTARGEQFF. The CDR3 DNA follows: TGTGCCACCAGCCAGGGACTAACAGCGCGGGGTGAGCAGTTCTTC.

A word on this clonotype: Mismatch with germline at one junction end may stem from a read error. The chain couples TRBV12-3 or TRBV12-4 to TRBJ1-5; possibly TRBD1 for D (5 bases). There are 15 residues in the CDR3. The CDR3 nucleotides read TGTGCCAGCGGCCCCTCGGGGGTTGACAATCAGACCCAGCATTTT. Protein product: CASGPSGVDNQTQHF.

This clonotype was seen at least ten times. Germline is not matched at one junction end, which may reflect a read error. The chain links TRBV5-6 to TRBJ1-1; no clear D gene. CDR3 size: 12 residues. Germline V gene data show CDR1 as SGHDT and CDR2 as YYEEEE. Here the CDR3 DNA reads TGTGCCAGCAGCCTAGGGAACGCTGAAGCTTTCTTT. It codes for CASSLGNAEAFF.